These T cell receptor beta chains were read from a single sample in a study of read filtering for tumor transcriptome and immune sequencing. TCRdb re-derived calls from the reads in MiXCR, one entry per CDR3 protein. This repertoire shows 48,000 or so distinct CDR3 sequences, roughly a fifth found once; its top ten account for roughly 15%. Material for sequencing was a population of CD138-negative cells sorted from bone marrow. Every receptor here comes from a donor at least 40 years old with multiple myeloma. CDR3s include the opening cysteine and the closing phenylalanine or tryptophan. Fields, in order: J gene, clone size, V gene, D gene, CDR3 protein, CDR3 DNA. The D gene is left open where the match is weak. Not every row has a clone size; where given, it reads once, few, many or a size class.

j_call: TRBJ2-5
clone_size: NA
v_call: TRBV28
d_call: NA
cdr3_aa: CASSPTAGGKETQYF
cdr3_nt: TGTGCCAGCAGCCCTACCGCGGGCGGGAAAGAGACCCAGTACTTC

j_call: TRBJ1-1
clone_size: many
v_call: TRBV4-3
d_call: NA
cdr3_aa: CASGRGDTEAFF
cdr3_nt: TGCGCCAGCGGAAGGGGTGACACTGAAGCTTTCTTT

j_call: TRBJ2-5
clone_size: NA
v_call: TRBV5-1
d_call: NA
cdr3_aa: CASSFLGETQYF
cdr3_nt: TGCGCCAGCAGCTTTCTAGGGGAGACCCAGTACTTC

j_call: TRBJ2-7
clone_size: medium-sized
v_call: TRBV30
d_call: NA
cdr3_aa: CAWREAYEQYF
cdr3_nt: TGTGCCTGGAGGGAGGCCTACGAGCAGTACTTC

j_call: TRBJ2-5
clone_size: few
v_call: TRBV10-3
d_call: NA
cdr3_aa: CAISESLKETQYF
cdr3_nt: TGTGCCATCAGTGAGTCCCTTAAAGAGACCCAGTACTTC

j_call: TRBJ2-5
clone_size: few
v_call: TRBV3-1
d_call: TRBD2
cdr3_aa: CASSHWTSGYQETQYF
cdr3_nt: TGTGCCAGCAGCCACTGGACTAGCGGGTACCAAGAGACCCAGTACTTC

j_call: TRBJ2-6
clone_size: once
v_call: TRBV11-2
d_call: NA
cdr3_aa: CASGLVKLASGSGAHVLTF
cdr3_nt: TGTGCCAGCGGCTTGGTCAAGTTGGCGTCTGGGTCTGGGGCCCACGTCCTGACTTTC

j_call: TRBJ2-2
clone_size: few
v_call: TRBV7-9
d_call: NA
cdr3_aa: CASSLGGSTGELFF
cdr3_nt: TGTGCCAGCAGCTTAGGAGGGAGCACCGGGGAGCTGTTTTTT

j_call: TRBJ2-3
clone_size: many
v_call: TRBV20-1
d_call: TRBD2
cdr3_aa: CSARTSGPAGDTQYF
cdr3_nt: TGCAGTGCGAGGACTAGCGGGCCCGCGGGAGATACGCAGTATTTT

j_call: TRBJ2-7
clone_size: many
v_call: TRBV7-2
d_call: NA
cdr3_aa: CASSLVVTGMNSYEQYF
cdr3_nt: TGTGCCAGCAGCTTAGTTGTCACGGGGATGAACTCCTACGAGCAGTACTTC

j_call: TRBJ2-1
clone_size: many
v_call: TRBV12-3/TRBV12-4
d_call: NA
cdr3_aa: CASSLSSEQFF
cdr3_nt: TGTGCCAGCAGTTTGAGTTCGGAGCAGTTCTTC

j_call: TRBJ2-7
clone_size: many
v_call: TRBV29-1
d_call: TRBD1
cdr3_aa: CSVSAWTGNEQYF
cdr3_nt: TGCAGCGTTTCGGCCTGGACAGGGAACGAGCAGTACTTC

j_call: TRBJ2-3
clone_size: NA
v_call: TRBV3-1
d_call: TRBD1
cdr3_aa: CASSQGARLVVDTQYF
cdr3_nt: TGTGCCAGCAGTCAGGGGGCTAGGCTGGTTGTAGATACGCAGTATTTT

j_call: TRBJ2-1
clone_size: many
v_call: TRBV5-1
d_call: NA
cdr3_aa: CASSLAPRAPGNEQFF
cdr3_nt: TGCGCCAGCAGCTTGGCCCCGAGGGCACCGGGAAATGAGCAGTTCTTC

j_call: TRBJ2-1
clone_size: many
v_call: TRBV19
d_call: TRBD2
cdr3_aa: CASRGLAGVGEQFF
cdr3_nt: TGTGCCAGTAGAGGACTAGCGGGAGTTGGCGAGCAGTTCTTC

j_call: TRBJ2-5
clone_size: many
v_call: TRBV7-3
d_call: TRBD1
cdr3_aa: CASSPKDRRKTQYF
cdr3_nt: TGTGCCAGCAGCCCCAAGGACAGGCGGAAGACCCAGTACTTC

j_call: TRBJ1-1
clone_size: NA
v_call: TRBV4-3
d_call: NA
cdr3_aa: CASSQDLGPSTEALF
cdr3_nt: TGCGCCAGCAGCCAAGATCTTGGTCCGAGCACTGAAGCTCTCTTT

j_call: TRBJ1-6
clone_size: many
v_call: TRBV20-1
d_call: NA
cdr3_aa: CSARFGSDRNNSPLHF
cdr3_nt: TGCAGTGCTAGATTCGGGTCAGACAGAAATAATTCACCCCTCCACTTT

j_call: TRBJ2-5
clone_size: many
v_call: TRBV12-3/TRBV12-4
d_call: TRBD2
cdr3_aa: CASSSDSGSGETQYF
cdr3_nt: TGTGCCAGCAGTTCCGATAGCGGGAGTGGTGAGACCCAGTACTTC

j_call: TRBJ2-7
clone_size: many
v_call: TRBV5-1
d_call: NA
cdr3_aa: CASSLKQQYEQYF
cdr3_nt: TGCGCCAGCAGCTTGAAACAGCAATACGAGCAGTACTTC

j_call: TRBJ2-3
clone_size: many
v_call: TRBV4-2
d_call: TRBD2
cdr3_aa: CASSQEGFRTRADTQYF
cdr3_nt: TGTGCCAGCAGCCAAGAAGGTTTCAGGACTAGAGCAGATACGCAGTATTTT

j_call: TRBJ2-1
clone_size: medium-sized
v_call: TRBV2
d_call: NA
cdr3_aa: CASSGPARTTDEQFF
cdr3_nt: TGTGCCAGCAGTGGCCCGGCTCGGACAACCGATGAGCAGTTCTTC

j_call: TRBJ2-5
clone_size: many
v_call: TRBV20-1
d_call: NA
cdr3_aa: CSARFQLMGETQYF
cdr3_nt: TGCAGTGCAAGATTCCAGTTGATGGGAGAGACCCAGTACTTC

j_call: TRBJ2-5
clone_size: many
v_call: TRBV5-1
d_call: TRBD1
cdr3_aa: CASSSPGGEETQYF
cdr3_nt: TGCGCCAGCAGCTCCCCAGGGGGCGAAGAGACCCAGTACTTC

j_call: TRBJ2-1
clone_size: NA
v_call: TRBV6-2/TRBV6-3
d_call: NA
cdr3_aa: CASSYARRLNEQFF
cdr3_nt: TGTGCCAGCAGTTACGCGCGAAGGCTCAATGAGCAGTTCTTC

j_call: TRBJ1-2
clone_size: many
v_call: TRBV5-1
d_call: NA
cdr3_aa: CASSSGQPYGYTF
cdr3_nt: TGCGCCAGCAGCAGTGGTCAGCCTTATGGCTACACCTTC

j_call: TRBJ1-1
clone_size: many
v_call: TRBV12-3/TRBV12-4
d_call: NA
cdr3_aa: CASSFSAAMNTEAFF
cdr3_nt: TGTGCCAGCAGTTTTAGTGCGGCTATGAACACTGAAGCTTTCTTT

j_call: TRBJ1-2
clone_size: NA
v_call: TRBV6-2/TRBV6-3
d_call: NA
cdr3_aa: CASSYETAYGYTF
cdr3_nt: TGTGCCAGCAGTTACGAGACAGCTTATGGCTACACCTTC

j_call: TRBJ2-1
clone_size: medium-sized
v_call: TRBV20-1
d_call: NA
cdr3_aa: CSARGGDEGQFF
cdr3_nt: TGCAGTGCTAGAGGCGGCGACGAAGGGCAGTTCTTC

j_call: TRBJ1-1
clone_size: many
v_call: TRBV11-2
d_call: NA
cdr3_aa: CASSWDILRTEAFF
cdr3_nt: TGTGCCAGCAGCTGGGACATACTGAGGACTGAAGCTTTCTTT

j_call: TRBJ2-5
clone_size: many
v_call: TRBV20-1
d_call: TRBD2
cdr3_aa: CSASGRLRETQYF
cdr3_nt: TGCAGTGCTAGCGGGAGGTTACGAGAGACCCAGTACTTC

j_call: TRBJ1-5
clone_size: few
v_call: TRBV24-1
d_call: NA
cdr3_aa: CATSDFGEGQPQHF
cdr3_nt: NA

j_call: TRBJ1-2
clone_size: many
v_call: TRBV6-6
d_call: NA
cdr3_aa: CASALDQTPSHGYTF
cdr3_nt: TGTGCCAGCGCCCTGGACCAGACTCCGTCCCATGGCTACACCTTC

j_call: TRBJ1-2
clone_size: many
v_call: TRBV4-3
d_call: NA
cdr3_aa: CASSQDKGGYTF
cdr3_nt: TGCGCCAGCAGCCAAGATAAAGGAGGCTACACCTTC

j_call: TRBJ1-4
clone_size: many
v_call: TRBV5-1
d_call: NA
cdr3_aa: CASSQQGEREKLFF
cdr3_nt: TGCGCCAGCAGCCAACAGGGAGAGAGAGAAAAACTGTTTTTT

j_call: TRBJ1-1
clone_size: NA
v_call: TRBV28
d_call: TRBD1
cdr3_aa: CAITGGERNTEAFF
cdr3_nt: TGTGCCATCACAGGGGGGGAGCGGAACACTGAAGCTTTCTTT

j_call: TRBJ2-5
clone_size: few
v_call: TRBV19
d_call: NA
cdr3_aa: CASSKGNQETQYF
cdr3_nt: TGTGCCAGTAGTAAAGGGAACCAAGAGACCCAGTACTTC

j_call: TRBJ2-3
clone_size: many
v_call: TRBV7-6
d_call: NA
cdr3_aa: CASSSVDTQYF
cdr3_nt: TGTGCCAGCAGCTCTGTAGATACGCAGTATTTT

j_call: TRBJ2-3
clone_size: many
v_call: TRBV29-1
d_call: TRBD2
cdr3_aa: CSVEGGGKAPTDTQYF
cdr3_nt: TGCAGCGTTGAAGGGGGGGGTAAAGCCCCCACAGATACGCAGTATTTT

j_call: TRBJ2-5
clone_size: many
v_call: TRBV5-1
d_call: NA
cdr3_aa: CASSLGPSQRETQYF
cdr3_nt: TGCGCCAGCAGCTTGGGTCCCTCACAGAGGGAGACCCAGTACTTC

j_call: TRBJ2-3
clone_size: NA
v_call: TRBV6-1
d_call: NA
cdr3_aa: CASSDGTDTQYF
cdr3_nt: TGTGCCAGCAGTGACGGCACAGATACGCAGTATTTT

j_call: TRBJ2-1
clone_size: many
v_call: TRBV28
d_call: TRBD1
cdr3_aa: CASLDRVNEQFF
cdr3_nt: TGTGCCAGCCTCGACAGGGTAAATGAGCAGTTCTTC

j_call: TRBJ2-1
clone_size: medium-sized
v_call: TRBV15
d_call: NA
cdr3_aa: CATSTEMEGRYNEQFF
cdr3_nt: TGTGCCACCAGCACGGAAATGGAGGGCCGCTACAATGAGCAGTTCTTC

j_call: TRBJ2-5
clone_size: many
v_call: TRBV25-1
d_call: NA
cdr3_aa: CASSEPGRETQYF
cdr3_nt: TGTGCCAGCAGTGAACCTGGGAGAGAGACCCAGTACTTC

j_call: TRBJ2-3
clone_size: many
v_call: TRBV10-3
d_call: TRBD2
cdr3_aa: CAISETSGTPLDTQYF
cdr3_nt: TGTGCCATCAGTGAGACTAGCGGGACCCCTTTGGATACGCAGTATTTT

j_call: TRBJ2-7
clone_size: many
v_call: TRBV7-8
d_call: NA
cdr3_aa: CASSPAASSSYEQYF
cdr3_nt: TGTGCCAGCAGCCCCGCGGCTTCCAGCTCCTACGAGCAGTACTTC

j_call: TRBJ1-5
clone_size: many
v_call: TRBV6-5
d_call: NA
cdr3_aa: CASRMDSNQPQHF
cdr3_nt: TGTGCCAGCAGAATGGACAGCAATCAGCCCCAGCATTTT

j_call: TRBJ2-1
clone_size: NA
v_call: TRBV5-1
d_call: TRBD2
cdr3_aa: CASSLRREGNDQFF
cdr3_nt: TGCGCCAGCAGCTTGCGGCGGGAGGGCAATGATCAGTTCTTC

j_call: TRBJ2-3
clone_size: many
v_call: TRBV12-3/TRBV12-4
d_call: NA
cdr3_aa: CASSFSGAADTQYF
cdr3_nt: TGTGCCAGCAGTTTCTCGGGGGCCGCAGATACGCAGTATTTT

j_call: TRBJ2-1
clone_size: many
v_call: TRBV6-2/TRBV6-3
d_call: NA
cdr3_aa: CASSHGYNEQFF
cdr3_nt: TGTGCCAGCAGTCACGGGTACAATGAGCAGTTCTTC

j_call: TRBJ2-1
clone_size: many
v_call: TRBV20-1
d_call: TRBD2
cdr3_aa: CSASSPKGLAGEVEQFF
cdr3_nt: TGCAGTGCTAGTAGTCCCAAAGGGCTAGCGGGAGAGGTTGAGCAGTTCTTC

j_call: TRBJ2-5
clone_size: many
v_call: TRBV5-1
d_call: NA
cdr3_aa: CASSLETETQYF
cdr3_nt: TGCGCCAGCAGCTTGGAAACGGAGACCCAGTACTTC

j_call: TRBJ2-2
clone_size: many
v_call: TRBV28
d_call: NA
cdr3_aa: CASSPPARTTGELFF
cdr3_nt: TGTGCCAGCAGTCCCCCTGCCAGGACCACCGGGGAGCTGTTTTTT

j_call: TRBJ2-1
clone_size: many
v_call: TRBV7-6
d_call: TRBD2
cdr3_aa: CASKLAPTNLYNEQFF
cdr3_nt: TGTGCCAGCAAACTAGCGCCTACGAACCTCTACAATGAGCAGTTCTTC

j_call: TRBJ2-3
clone_size: NA
v_call: TRBV5-1
d_call: NA
cdr3_aa: CASSAGDGTSTDTQYF
cdr3_nt: TGCGCCAGCAGCGCTGGGGACGGAACCAGCACAGATACGCAGTATTTT